The rows below give T cell receptor beta chains drawn from one sample of a study of early T cells in non-severe SARS-CoV-2 infection. MiXCR, applied by TCRdb to the 5' RACE reads, yields one record per CDR3 protein. The sample carries 20,000 to 30,000 distinct CDR3 sequences, around 4% recorded once. Sequencing was done on a sample of whole blood. Receptor source: an adult who was a healthcare worker with PCR-confirmed SARS-CoV-2 infection or an uninfected control (not recorded which). Each CDR3 is given with its conserved first and last residue. D genes are given only for firm matches. The size entry is marked missing in some rows and otherwise reads once, few, many or a size class.

.	TRBV4-2	TRBJ2-3	.	CASSQGTSRDTQYF	TGTGCCAGCAGCCAAGGAACCTCACGGGATACGCAGTATTTT
.	TRBV12-3/TRBV12-4	TRBJ2-7	many	CASSLDAPTGYEQYF	TGTGCCAGCAGCCTCGACGCCCCGACTGGGTACGAGCAGTACTTC
.	TRBV18	TRBJ2-7	many	CASSFLSQDYEQYF	TGTGCCAGCTCATTCCTCTCACAGGATTACGAGCAGTACTTC
TRBD2	TRBV9	TRBJ2-1	.	CASSAEGSGRRNEQFF	TGTGCCAGCAGCGCCGAGGGAAGCGGGAGAAGGAATGAGCAGTTCTTC
.	TRBV5-4	TRBJ1-2	many	CASSPTENYGYTF	TGTGCCAGCAGCCCGACGGAAAACTATGGCTACACCTTC
TRBD2	TRBV20-1	TRBJ2-5	many	CSAHPYPLAERQETQYF	TGCAGTGCTCACCCTTACCCCCTAGCGGAGCGGCAAGAGACCCAGTACTTC
TRBD2	TRBV20-1	TRBJ2-3	few	CSARGTSGSITDTQYF	TGCAGTGCTAGAGGGACTAGCGGGAGTATAACAGATACGCAGTATTTT
.	TRBV7-8	TRBJ1-5	medium-sized	CASSFVGGQPQHF	TGTGCCAGCAGCTTTGTCGGCGGTCAGCCCCAGCATTTT
.	TRBV7-3	TRBJ2-5	many	CASSRDLTETQYF	TGTGCCAGCAGCCGGGACCTCACGGAGACCCAGTACTTC
TRBD2	TRBV20-1	TRBJ2-5	.	CREGAAGGPRETQYF	TGCAGGGAGGGAGCCGCGGGAGGGCCTAGGGAGACCCAGTACTTC
TRBD1	TRBV24-1	TRBJ2-1	.	CATSDSRQGIEQFF	TGTGCCACCAGTGATTCCCGACAGGGGATTGAGCAGTTCTTC
.	TRBV4-1	TRBJ2-7	many	CASSSITDLGRREQYF	TGCGCCAGCAGCAGCATAACCGACTTAGGGAGACGCGAGCAGTACTTC
.	TRBV19	TRBJ1-4	many	CASRHEGATNEKLFF	TGTGCCAGTAGGCACGAGGGTGCAACTAATGAAAAACTGTTTTTT
.	TRBV3-1	TRBJ2-1	many	CASSLSRNPSGEQFF	TGTGCCAGCAGCCTGAGTCGGAACCCTTCGGGTGAGCAGTTCTTC
.	TRBV5-1	TRBJ2-3	many	CASSLPSGLTDTQYF	TGCGCCAGCAGCTTGCCTAGTGGGCTCACAGATACGCAGTATTTT
TRBD2	TRBV12-3/TRBV12-4	TRBJ2-1	few	CASSGTSGRRNEQFF	TGTGCCAGCAGCGGGACTAGCGGGAGGCGAAATGAGCAGTTCTTC